This T cell receptor (beta chain) was captured by sequencing in a study of cytomegalovirus exposure and HLA in healthy donors. In regard to this clone: The antigen remains unidentified.

Vbeta (60) and Jbeta (13) primers were used in the PCR. Clones were read by immunoSEQ multiplex PCR, and TCRdb kept only the in-frame ones, dropping some. The data contain 150,000 to 200,000 clones, around 82% of them singletons. Trimming removed 3 bases from V and 2 bases from J, with 14 bases in between. The CDR3 length is 15 residues. The germline V gene has CDR1 SGHRS and CDR2 YFSETQ. The study's findings and limits: The study labeled under 200 TCR beta chains cytomegalovirus-associated.

Sequencing used PBMCs. The rearrangement joins TRBV5-1 to TRBJ1-1, with D unresolved. This clonotype originated in a boy between 5 and 17 years old in good health and CMV-seronegative. The CDR3, as DNA: TGCGCCAGCAGCTCTGGACTCACCCCTAACACTGAAGCTTTCTTT. Its translation is CASSSGLTPNTEAFF.